Sequencing of this T cell receptor beta chain was carried out in a study of beta chain features in type 1 diabetes. Study conclusions and caveats: Relative to healthy donors, patients appeared to have naive, central memory and Treg TCRB repertoires that were more similar.

The CDR3 contains 15 residues. V lost 5 bases, J lost 5 bases, and 16 bases lay in between. The germline gives CDR1 SGHTA, CDR2 FQGNSA. Remarks on this clone: Its antigen is unknown.

Of the isolated RNA, all was reverse transcribed, and so the sequenced material was expressed TCRB transcripts. Repertoires were generated with immunoSEQ multiplex PCR, while TCRdb's copy carries only in-frame clones and drops some. Altogether hundreds of thousands of clones are present, approximately 31% being singletons, with the ten largest covering around 0.065%. The TCR was taken from a man aged 18 to 29 in good health. The specimen sequenced was naive CD4+ T cells from blood. The V call is TRBV7-2, the J call TRBJ2-1; D is undetermined. CDR3 nucleotides: TGTGCCAGCAGCCTTACTGGAATGAGCCACAATGAGCAGTTCTTC. Residues: CASSLTGMSHNEQFF.